This T cell receptor beta chain was sequenced during a study of T cells in Graves' hyperthyroidism and ophthalmopathy. This clonotype has only a few counts. Fresh 10 ml peripheral blood yielded PBMCs. Unmatched junction bases numbered 3, after V lost 5 bases and J lost 5 bases. CDR3 size: 14 residues. Amplified TCR beta CDR3 regions came from RNA transcripts. The HTBI primer set was used in a first-round RT-PCR of the TCR CDR3. Via MiXCR, TCRdb re-called the multiplex PCR reads, giving one row per CDR3 protein. The sample contains a few hundred thousand distinct CDR3 sequences, roughly a sixth of which appear only once.

The chain has TRBV12-3 or TRBV12-4 and TRBJ2-3, with 11 positions matching TRBD2. This sequence was found in a woman aged 35 to 49 with Graves' ophthalmopathy. The sample comprised blood. This chain's CDR3 is CASSTGLAGDTQYF. CDR3 coding DNA: TGTGCCAGCAGTACCGGACTAGCGGGAGATACGCAGTATTTT.